This TCR beta chain is drawn from a study of read filtering for tumor transcriptome and immune sequencing. In its sample, this clonotype was seen many times. V lost 0 bases and J 1 base, leaving 6 bases between the germline ends. This CDR3 has 14 amino acids. This library used 300 to 450 ng RNA and molecular barcoded adaptors spanning alpha/delta and beta/gamma chains. TCRdb analysed the reads with MiXCR anew, one entry per CDR3 protein. The sample has 75,000 to 95,000 distinct CDR3 sequences, under 25% seen once; the top ten hold around 10%. The sequence was obtained from a donor older than 35 with multiple myeloma. Specimen: a population of CD138-negative cells sorted from bone marrow. This sequence joins TRBV12-3 or TRBV12-4 and TRBJ1-1, with D uncertain. CDR3 amino acids: CASSLAIGNTEAFF. The CDR3 bases are TGTGCCAGCAGTTTAGCAATAGGGAACACTGAAGCTTTCTTT.